The 32 T cell receptor beta chains below all came from one sample that was sequenced in a study of cytomegalovirus exposure and HLA in healthy donors. The PCR ran on 60 Vbeta and 13 Jbeta primers. TCRdb's table, derived via immunoSEQ multiplex PCR, lists solely in-frame clones and lacks some. In the table there are 150,000 to 200,000 clones, 77% of which are singletons. Input material: PBMCs. The receptors come from a female donor in good health and CMV-seronegative.

The CDR3 loop is CASSPSGASQETQYF. The CDR3 region has the DNA TGCGCCAGCAGCCCTAGCGGAGCTTCCCAAGAGACCCAGTACTTC. The V and J genes are TRBV5-1 and TRBJ2-5; 7 bases are shared with TRBD2. Germline CDR1 reads SGHRS; CDR2 reads YFSETQ. The CDR3 is 15 amino acids. Trimming cost V 4 bases and J 1 base; bases outside gene matches: 7. The full variable domain, completed using reference TRBV5-1 and TRBJ2-5, is KAGVTQTPRYLIKTRGQQVTLSCSPISGHRSVSWYQQTPGQGLQFLFEYFSETQRNKGNFPGRFSGRQFSNSRSEMNVSTLELGDSALYLCASSPSGASQETQYFGPGTRLLVL.

The rearrangement uses TRBV5-1 and TRBJ2-5; the D gene is possibly TRBD1 (6 bases). The CDR3 loop spans 13 amino acids. Germline values: CDR1 SGHRS, CDR2 YFSETQ. Trimming shortened V by 2 bases and J by 1 base, and 6 bases separated the two germline ends. CDR3: CASSLQGQETQYF. The CDR3 DNA is TGCGCCAGCAGCTTACAGGGCCAAGAGACCCAGTACTTC.

The chain couples TRBV29-1 to TRBJ2-1; D may be TRBD2 (5 bases). The V end lost 5 bases, the J end lost 1 base, and 9 bases lay between the germline ends. This CDR3 has 13 residues. Germline CDR1 and CDR2: SQVTM and ANQGSEA. The CDR3 sequence is CSVPLVSYNEQFF. The CDR3, as DNA: TGCAGCGTTCCACTAGTGTCCTACAATGAGCAGTTCTTC.

The chain employs TRBV19 and TRBJ1-6; 8 bases are shared with TRBD1. In germline, CDR1 is LNHDA, CDR2 SQIVND (reference sequence). The CDR3 has 15 amino acids. J gave up 7 bases and V 5 bases, and 7 bases lay outside the gene matches. CDR3 sequence reads: CASSVDRGNNSPLHF. The CDR3 DNA reads TGTGCCAGTAGTGTCGACAGGGGAAACAATTCACCCCTCCACTTT.

This sequence joins TRBV28 and TRBJ2-5; 12 bases match TRBD2. Trimming cost V 6 bases and J 2 bases; bases outside gene matches: 7. The CDR3 loop spans 16 amino acids. Germline-derived CDR1 and CDR2 are MDHEN and SYDVKM. DNA for the CDR3: TGTGCCAGCAGAAACGGACTAGCGGGGAGACAAGAGACCCAGTACTTC. Translation gives CASRNGLAGRQETQYF.

This clone has a handful of counts. The CDR3 sequence is CASSPQGGRYEQYF. CDR3 bases: TGTGCCAGCAGCCCCCAAGGAGGCCGCTACGAGCAGTACTTC. The gene calls are TRBV7-2 and TRBJ2-7, with TRBD2 as a possible D gene (5 bases). CDR1 is SGHTA and CDR2 is FQGNSA in the germline V gene. V was clipped by 5 bases and J by 3 bases, with 14 bases between them. The CDR3 loop spans 14 amino acids. The full variable domain, its missing parts supplied by reference TRBV7-2 and TRBJ2-7, is GAGVSQSPSNKVTEKGKDVELRCDPISGHTALYWYRQSLGQGLEFLIYFQGNSAPDKSGLPSDRFSAERTGGSVSTLTIQRTQQEDSAVYLCASSPQGGRYEQYFGPGTRLTVT.

The rearrangement joins TRBV6-5 to TRBJ2-5; 7 positions match TRBD1. Germline CDR1 reads MNHEY; CDR2 reads SVGAGI. The CDR3 has 15 residues. Unmatched junction bases numbered 8, after V lost 6 bases and J lost 1 base. The CDR3 bases are TGTGCCAGCAGGCTACAGGGGTTAATCCAAGAGACCCAGTACTTC. Protein: CASRLQGLIQETQYF.

V is TRBV18 and J is TRBJ2-2; 8 bases are a match to TRBD1. The CDR3 loop spans 16 amino acids. Germline assignment: CDR1 KGHSH and CDR2 LQKENI. Germline trimming cut 6 bases from V and 2 bases from J; bases unmatched to any gene: 8. CDR3 coding DNA: TGTGCCAGCTCCCCGACAGGGGCGATAAACACCGGGGAGCTGTTTTTT. Its protein product is CASSPTGAINTGELFF.

The chain recombines TRBV7-9 with TRBJ1-1; D is unresolved. Germline CDR1 is SEHNR and CDR2 is FQNEAQ (reference sequence). CDR3 length equals 14 residues. V lost 5 bases and J 0 bases, leaving 10 bases between the germline ends. This CDR3 reads CASSPITMNTEAFF. The CDR3 DNA follows: TGTGCCAGCAGCCCTATAACGATGAACACTGAAGCTTTCTTT.

This clone occurred a few times. This chain joins TRBV19 and TRBJ1-4; TRBD1 agrees at 7 bases. This CDR3 has 14 amino acids. The germline V gene has CDR1 LNHDA and CDR2 SQIVND (reference sequence). After removal of 3 bases from V and 14 bases from J, the junction contained 12 bases not matched to a gene. DNA of the CDR3: TGTGCCAGTAGTATTACAGGGGAGTTGAGCGACCTGTTTTTT. It codes for CASSITGELSDLFF.

The CDR3 here is CASSLAATGDYEQYF. In nucleotides, the CDR3 is TGTGCCAGCAGCTTAGCCGCGACAGGAGATTACGAGCAGTACTTC. The rearrangement joins TRBV7-9 to TRBJ2-7, with D possibly matching TRBD1 (6 bases). The germline V and J ends were trimmed by 0 bases and 4 bases, with 13 bases remaining between them. The CDR3 runs to 15 residues. Per the germline V gene, CDR1 is SEHNR and CDR2 is FQNEAQ (reference sequence).

The chain recombines TRBV9 with TRBJ2-6, with 8 bases matching TRBD1. Germline CDR1 SGDLS, CDR2 YYNGEE. Losses at the gene ends were 4 bases for V and 5 bases for J; bases not matched to a gene: 14. The CDR3 totals 18 residues. CDR3 residues: CASSPGQGSAFRANVLTF. CDR3 bases: TGTGCCAGCAGCCCCGGACAGGGCTCAGCTTTTAGGGCCAACGTCCTGACTTTC. The full variable domain, completed using reference TRBV9 and TRBJ2-6, is DSGVTQTPKHLITATGQRVTLRCSPRSGDLSVYWYQQSLDQGLQFLIQYYNGEERAKGNILERFSAQQFPDLHSELNLSSLELGDSALYFCASSPGQGSAFRANVLTFGAGSRLTVL.

This clone was seen a few times. The V and J genes are TRBV5-1 and TRBJ2-7, with 7 bases fitting TRBD1. The CDR3 loop spans 16 amino acids. Germline lookup yields CDR1 SGHRS and CDR2 YFSETQ. With 0 bases clipped from V and 0 bases from J, the junction kept 6 bases outside the gene matches. The chain's CDR3 is CASSLGSRGSSYEQYF. Written as DNA, the CDR3 is TGCGCCAGCAGCTTGGGATCCAGGGGGAGCTCCTACGAGCAGTACTTC. The complete variable domain, with remaining parts taken from reference TRBV5-1 and TRBJ2-7, reads KAGVTQTPRYLIKTRGQQVTLSCSPISGHRSVSWYQQTPGQGLQFLFEYFSETQRNKGNFPGRFSGRQFSNSRSEMNVSTLELGDSALYLCASSLGSRGSSYEQYFGPGTRLTVT.

The chain has TRBV7-6 and TRBJ2-5; no definite D call. This CDR3 contains 15 residues. V lost 1 base and J 4 bases, leaving 13 bases between the germline ends. Germline V CDR1 and CDR2: SGHVS, FNYEAQ. The CDR3 DNA reads TGTGCCAGCAGCTTAGGGCCTAGGCAAGGAGAGACCCAGTACTTC. Translating it yields CASSLGPRQGETQYF. The complete variable domain, with remaining parts taken from reference TRBV7-6 and TRBJ2-5, reads GAGVSQSPRYKVTKRGQDVALRCDPISGHVSLYWYRQALGQGPEFLTYFNYEAQQDKSGLPNDRFSAERPEGSISTLTIQRTEQRDSAMYRCASSLGPRQGETQYFGPGTRLLVL.

The chain recombines TRBV5-4 with TRBJ2-7; 7 nucleotides agree with TRBD1. The CDR3 runs 14 residues. Germline V gene sequence: CDR1 SGHNT, CDR2 YYREEE (reference sequence). With 4 bases clipped from V and 3 bases from J, the junction kept 7 bases outside the gene matches. In DNA form, the CDR3 reads TGTGCCAGCAGCGTGGACAGGTTTAGCTACGAGCAGTACTTC. Translation: CASSVDRFSYEQYF.

The chain is built from TRBV19 and TRBJ2-2; 7 nucleotides align to TRBD1. The CDR3 is 16 amino acids. V shed 5 bases and J 3 bases; nucleotides not matched to a gene: 9. The V gene's germline CDR1 is LNHDA and CDR2 SQIVND (reference sequence). The CDR3 sequence is CASSYMTGIDTGELFF. CDR3 nucleotides: TGTGCCAGTAGTTACATGACAGGGATAGACACCGGGGAGCTGTTTTTT.

J is TRBJ2-3 and V is TRBV18; tentatively, D is TRBD1 (6 bases). The germline CDR1 and CDR2 sequences are KGHSH and LQKENI. The CDR3 covers 14 residues. V dropped 5 bases and J dropped 0 bases, with 9 bases sitting between them. CDR3 nucleotide sequence: TGTGCCAGCTCAAAAGACAGGAGCACAGATACGCAGTATTTT. It specifies CASSKDRSTDTQYF.

V is TRBV6-5 and J is TRBJ2-3; 7 nucleotides agree with TRBD2. The CDR3 consists of 15 residues. V shed 1 base and J 6 bases; nucleotides not matched to a gene: 7. Germline CDR1 and CDR2: MNHEY and SVGAGI. The CDR3: CASSYLAGVGDTQYF. Here the CDR3 DNA reads TGTGCCAGCAGTTACTTGGCGGGAGTAGGGGATACGCAGTATTTT.

The chain combines TRBV19 with TRBJ2-7, with D tentatively TRBD1 (5 bases). Germline CDR1 reads LNHDA; CDR2 reads SQIVND (reference sequence). CDR3 length: 13 amino acids. Trimming left V 5 bases short and J 4 bases short, with 12 bases between. The CDR3 DNA reads as TGTGCCAGTAGTCTACAGGATCCGTACGAGCAGTACTTC. This translates into CASSLQDPYEQYF.

This clone was seen just once. The V gene is TRBV2, the J gene TRBJ1-1; maybe TRBD1 (5 bases). The CDR3 covers 13 residues. Germline V gene data show CDR1 as SNHLY and CDR2 as FYNNEI. The V end lost 11 bases, the J end lost 0 bases, and 13 bases lay between the germline ends. The CDR3 DNA sequence: TGTGCCTGCGGACGGGACTTGAACACTGAAGCTTTCTTT. This codes for CACGRDLNTEAFF.

This clone appeared a few times. V usage is TRBV23-1 and J usage is TRBJ1-6; TRBD1 matches 11 bases. TRBV23-1 is recorded as an ORF, its role being uncertain. The CDR3 runs 18 residues. Trimming cost V 4 bases and J 4 bases; bases outside gene matches: 9. CDR3 amino acids: CASSRARTGGGYNSPLHF. The CDR3 DNA reads TGCGCCAGCAGTCGCGCCCGGACAGGGGGCGGTTATAATTCACCCCTCCACTTT.

The chain combines TRBV7-9 with TRBJ2-1; TRBD1 aligns across 8 bases. CDR3 length: 14 residues. The junction had 1 base not matched to a gene; V was cut back by 0 bases and J by 6 bases. Looked up from germline, CDR1 is SEHNR and CDR2 is FQNEAQ (reference sequence). The CDR3 DNA reads TGTGCCAGCAGCTTAGCCGGACAGGGCAATGAGCAGTTCTTC. This encodes CASSLAGQGNEQFF.

This chain connects TRBV28 to TRBJ2-1, with 11 bases identical to TRBD2. The CDR3 has 16 amino acids. The junction had 7 bases not matched to a gene; V was cut back by 4 bases and J by 5 bases. Germline loops: CDR1 MDHEN, CDR2 SYDVKM. The CDR3 protein is CASSSLTSGANNEQFF. In nucleotides, the CDR3 is TGTGCCAGCAGTTCCCTGACTAGCGGGGCTAACAATGAGCAGTTCTTC.

This clone has only a few counts. The V gene is TRBV19, the J gene TRBJ2-1; the D gene is possibly TRBD1 (6 bases). The germline V and J ends were trimmed by 2 bases and 2 bases, with 13 bases remaining between them. CDR3 length: 16 residues. Looked up from germline, CDR1 is LNHDA and CDR2 is SQIVND (reference sequence). The CDR3 DNA is TGTGCCAGTAGTATATACAGGGTGTCGGCCTACAATGAGCAGTTCTTC. As protein: CASSIYRVSAYNEQFF.

This chain uses TRBV6-1 with TRBJ2-3; perhaps TRBD2 as D (5 bases). The CDR3 sequence is 13 residues long. The ends were cut back, 4 bases at V and 3 bases at J, with 8 bases in the middle. Per the germline V gene, CDR1 is MNHNS and CDR2 is SASEGT. The CDR3 DNA sequence: TGTGCCAGCAGTGGTGTAGCGACAGATACGCAGTATTTT. Translated, it gives CASSGVATDTQYF.

This clone has a single count. The chain uses TRBV4-1 and TRBJ2-5; unclear D gene. Germline V lookup: CDR1 MGHRA, CDR2 YSYEKL. V was clipped by 1 base and J by 2 bases, with 5 bases between them. This CDR3 spans 13 amino acids. The CDR3 DNA reads as TGCGCCAGCAGCCAAGTATATCAAGAGACCCAGTACTTC. Its translation: CASSQVYQETQYF.

V gene TRBV10-2 combines with J gene TRBJ1-2; a weak D match, TRBD1 (5 bases). CDR3 length equals 16 residues. CDR1 and CDR2 from the germline V gene are WSHSY and SAAADI. Trimming left V 0 bases short and J 8 bases short, with 19 bases between. The CDR3 here is CASSESAVGRAGGYTF. The CDR3 DNA follows: TGCGCCAGCAGTGAGTCGGCGGTGGGCAGGGCGGGAGGCTACACCTTC.

The CDR3: CASRPPGGYGYTF. CDR3 sequence (DNA): TGTGCCAGCAGACCCCCAGGGGGCTATGGCTACACCTTC. The J gene is TRBJ1-2, the V gene TRBV5-4; 7 positions match TRBD1. Germline V CDR1 and CDR2: SGHNT, YYREEE (reference sequence). The CDR3 loop spans 13 amino acids. Germline trimming cut 5 bases from V and 4 bases from J; bases unmatched to any gene: 5.

This clone was found once. The genes are TRBV6-5 and TRBJ1-1; 8 nucleotides match TRBD1. CDR3 length equals 13 residues. Germline lookup yields CDR1 MNHEY and CDR2 SVGAGI. The V and J ends lost 6 bases and 4 bases, in that order; junction bases with no gene match: 4. CDR3 region: CASRDRVSTEAFF. The CDR3 region has the DNA TGTGCCAGCAGGGACAGGGTCTCCACTGAAGCTTTCTTT.

The chain combines TRBV28 with TRBJ2-3; D uncertain. Germline CDR1 MDHEN, CDR2 SYDVKM. This CDR3 has 13 amino acids. V shed 10 bases and J shed 2 bases, with 13 bases lying between them. The CDR3 loop is CATRVGITDTQYF. For the CDR3, the DNA is TGTGCCACCAGAGTTGGCATCACAGATACGCAGTATTTT.

The rearrangement uses TRBV28 and TRBJ1-2; the match to TRBD1 covers 8 bases. This CDR3 contains 16 residues. Germline V lookup: CDR1 MDHEN, CDR2 SYDVKM. Trimming took 5 bases from V and 4 from J; bases not matched to a gene: 12. In nucleotides, the CDR3 is TGTGCCAGCAGTCCTAATGACAGGGGCTGGCTCTATGGCTACACCTTC. Amino acid sequence: CASSPNDRGWLYGYTF.

The chain has TRBV4-3 and TRBJ2-7, with 10 bases matching TRBD2. The CDR3 has 17 residues. The germline gives CDR1 LGHNA, CDR2 YSLEER. Unmatched junction bases numbered 6, after V lost 0 bases and J lost 1 base. This chain's CDR3 is CASSQDSRAGGSYEQYF. CDR3 in DNA: TGCGCCAGCAGCCAAGATTCCCGAGCGGGGGGGTCCTACGAGCAGTACTTC.